The 6 T cell receptor beta chains listed next were all sequenced from one sample in a study of control samples from healthy donors and cancer patients. The table came from immunoSEQ multiplex PCR; TCRdb's copy has only in-frame clones and leaves some out. The sample carries approximately 86,000 clones, over 75% recorded once. Sequencing was carried out using blood. Receptors were obtained from a woman between 40 and 50 years old in good health.

This clone is a singleton in its sample. The chain recombines TRBV5-4 with TRBJ1-2; possible D gene TRBD1, 5 bases. The CDR3 totals 15 residues. V was clipped by 0 bases and J by 3 bases, with 12 bases between them. CDR1 and CDR2 from the germline V gene are SGHNT and YYREEE (reference sequence). CDR3 protein: CASSLAGVDDYGYTF. DNA of the CDR3: TGTGCCAGCAGCTTGGCGGGGGTAGATGACTATGGCTACACCTTC.

CDR3 DNA sequence: TGTGCCAGCAGGGAGACATCGGGGGATGAAAAACTGTTTTTT. Protein: CASRETSGDEKLFF. The rearrangement links TRBV6-5 to TRBJ1-4; D is possibly TRBD1 (5 bases). Germline V gene lookup returns CDR1 MNHEY and CDR2 SVGAGI. This CDR3 has 14 amino acids. V lost 6 bases, J lost 6 bases, and 14 bases lay in between.

The chain links TRBV6-5 to TRBJ1-1; D is uncertain. V lost 5 bases to trimming and J lost 7 bases, with 14 bases between them. Germline V gene lookup returns CDR1 MNHEY and CDR2 SVGAGI. CDR3 size: 13 residues. In DNA form, the CDR3 reads TGTGCCAGCAGTCCCCTACGGGAGGGTGAAGCTTTCTTT. Translation gives CASSPLREGEAFF.

There are a few counts of this clone. The rearrangement uses TRBV15 and TRBJ2-5, with 9 bases aligning to TRBD1. V shed 4 bases and J 5 bases; nucleotides not matched to a gene: 8. CDR1 and CDR2 from the germline V gene are LNHNV and YYDKDF (reference sequence). The CDR3 extends over 15 amino acids. CDR3 loop: CATSNRDRVIETQYF. CDR3 nucleotides: TGTGCCACCAGCAACCGGGACAGGGTGATTGAGACCCAGTACTTC.

This clone was recorded only once. This chain joins TRBV4-3 and TRBJ2-2, with 8 bases aligning to TRBD1. The CDR3 loop spans 17 amino acids. V trimming: 1 base; J trimming: 4 bases; junction bases outside the gene matches: 8. CDR1 is LGHNA, CDR2 YSLEER, per germline. The CDR3 reads CASSQGVIQGATGELFF. The CDR3, as DNA: TGCGCCAGCAGCCAAGGGGTCATCCAGGGGGCCACCGGGGAGCTGTTTTTT.

The J gene is TRBJ2-3, the V gene TRBV24-1, with D tentatively TRBD2 (5 bases). CDR3 length: 16 residues. The germline V gene has CDR1 KGHDR and CDR2 SFDVKD. Trimming took 0 bases from V and 6 from J, leaving 15 bases between them. The CDR3 sequence is CATSDLPGTGWDTQYF. CDR3 nucleotides: TGTGCCACCAGTGATTTGCCGGGAACGGGGTGGGATACGCAGTATTTT.